The 9 T cell receptor beta chains reported below all come from one sample, sequenced in a study of blood T cells in healthy people across ages (dated by TCRdb to 2014 to 2015). The receptor library was made with 5' RACE. TCRdb names Illumina HiSeq 2500 as the instrument used. A second PCR of 7 to 11 cycles was performed with a sample-barcoded 5' primer and a J-beta primer mix. TCRdb reanalyzed the raw reads on its own, using fastp at Q25 for trimming and MiXCR for clone calling, and kept in-frame beta chains. One record per CDR3 amino acid sequence lists the most common genes and DNA. The sample table holds about 930,000 distinct CDR3 sequences, of which almost 30% were seen once. Roughly 10% of the sample is held by the ten biggest clonotypes. These data were also filed under a second study, of T cells of mothers and their children.

The specimen was blood. The receptors come from a woman between 40 and 50 years old in good health.

This clonotype was observed many times. The chain recombines TRBV7-9 with TRBJ2-7; D perhaps matches TRBD1 (6 bases). Germline V gene lookup returns CDR1 SEHNR and CDR2 FQNEAQ (reference sequence). There are 15 residues in the CDR3. V was trimmed by 4 bases and J by 3 bases, leaving 16 bases between them. The CDR3 protein is CASSSSMGADYEQYF. The CDR3 nucleotides read TGTGCCAGCAGCTCCTCCATGGGGGCTGACTACGAGCAGTACTTC.

This clonotype has just a few counts. This chain links TRBV4-1 with TRBJ1-1; D is undetermined. From germline, CDR1 is MGHRA and CDR2 YSYEKL. The CDR3 consists of 15 residues. V gave up 4 bases and J gave up 0 bases, with 12 bases separating them. For the CDR3, the DNA is TGCGCCAGCAGCCCAGAGGCGGAAGTGAACACTGAAGCTTTCTTT. Protein sequence: CASSPEAEVNTEAFF.

In DNA form, the CDR3 reads TGTGCCAGCAGTTACGCGGGGGCTGGTCAGCCCCAGCATTTT. This sequence encodes CASSYAGAGQPQHF. V usage is TRBV6-6 and J usage is TRBJ1-5, with D possibly matching TRBD1 (6 bases). The CDR3 totals 14 residues. CDR1 MNHNY and CDR2 SVGAGI come from the germline V gene (reference sequence). V was cut by 2 bases and J by 6 bases, with 11 bases left in between.

This clonotype has only one observation. Possible read error: a much larger clone is one base away. This chain uses TRBV12-3 or TRBV12-4 with TRBJ1-2; TRBD1 matches at 9 bases. This CDR3 contains 15 residues. As DNA, the CDR3 is TGTGCCGGCAGGTGGGGACAGGGTAGAAACTATGGCTACACCTTC. This sequence encodes CAGRWGQGRNYGYTF.

The chain combines TRBV12-3 or TRBV12-4 with TRBJ1-6, with D maybe TRBD1 (5 bases). The CDR3 covers 14 residues. The V and J ends lost 3 bases and 7 bases respectively, with 10 bases between them. CDR3 region: CASSFTGGNSPLHF. The CDR3 DNA reads as TGTGCCAGCAGTTTTACAGGAGGAAATTCACCCCTCCACTTT.

This clonotype occurred many times. The chain is built from TRBV7-9 and TRBJ2-7, with D possibly TRBD1 on 6 matching bases. Deletions cut 4 bases from V and 0 bases from J, with 10 bases between. The CDR3 sequence is 14 residues long. Germline CDR1 reads SEHNR; CDR2 reads FQNEAQ (reference sequence). The chain's CDR3 is CASSSRGSSYEQYF. CDR3 nucleotides: TGTGCCAGCAGCTCCAGGGGAAGCTCCTACGAGCAGTACTTC. Full variable domain (rest looked up from reference TRBV7-9 and TRBJ2-7): DTGVSQNPRHKITKRGQNVTFRCDPISEHNRLYWYRQTLGQGPEFLTYFQNEAQLEKSRLLSDRFSAERPKGSFSTLEIQRTEQGDSAMYLCASSSRGSSYEQYFGPGTRLTVT.

This sequence joins TRBV7-9 and TRBJ2-5; TRBD2 might be the D (6 bases). V lost 0 bases, J lost 2 bases, and 10 bases lay in between. The V gene's germline CDR1 is SEHNR and CDR2 FQNEAQ (reference sequence). CDR3 length: 15 amino acids. The CDR3 is CASSLAGGIQETQYF. The CDR3 nucleotides read TGTGCCAGCAGCTTAGCGGGGGGAATACAAGAGACCCAGTACTTC.

The chain carries TRBV7-2 and TRBJ2-7; D is unresolved. V gave up 2 bases and J gave up 0 bases, with 8 bases separating them. This CDR3 has 14 amino acids. Germline CDR1 SGHTA, CDR2 FQGNSA. CDR3 DNA: TGTGCCAGCAGCTTACACCAGAGCTCCTACGAGCAGTACTTC. Translation gives CASSLHQSSYEQYF. The full variable domain, with the rest looked up from reference TRBV7-2 and TRBJ2-7, is GAGVSQSPSNKVTEKGKDVELRCDPISGHTALYWYRQSLGQGLEFLIYFQGNSAPDKSGLPSDRFSAERTGGSVSTLTIQRTQQEDSAVYLCASSLHQSSYEQYFGPGTRLTVT.

The CDR3, as DNA: TGTGCCAGCAGCTCCTGGGACAGAGGCACTGAAGCTTTCTTT. This encodes CASSSWDRGTEAFF. The rearrangement links TRBV7-9 to TRBJ1-1, with TRBD1 matching over 7 bases. The germline gives CDR1 SEHNR, CDR2 FQNEAQ (reference sequence). Trimming took 4 bases from V and 4 from J; bases not matched to a gene: 6. This CDR3 comprises 14 residues. Complete variable domain (other parts from reference TRBV7-9 and TRBJ1-1): DTGVSQNPRHKITKRGQNVTFRCDPISEHNRLYWYRQTLGQGPEFLTYFQNEAQLEKSRLLSDRFSAERPKGSFSTLEIQRTEQGDSAMYLCASSSWDRGTEAFFGQGTRLTVV.